This T cell receptor (beta chain) was captured in a study of neoadjuvant anti-PD-1 for oral cavity cancer. Study as a whole: Nivolumab at 3 mg/kg was mostly given biweekly, three to four doses, pre-surgery. Around day 43, patients without progression received a fourth nivolumab dose before surgery. Study observations and caveats: TCR analyses covered only a few patients per response group. Greater tumor shrinkage accompanied bigger post-treatment sizes of preexisting clones.

Of note for this clone: Its antigen is not identified. Compared with germline, one end of the junction differs, possibly owing to a read error.

This CDR3 is 15 amino acids long. Germline CDR1 and CDR2: MNHEY and SVGAGI. Time point indicated: after neoadjuvant nivolumab, at surgical resection. Data came from immunoSEQ multiplex PCR; TCRdb stores just in-frame clones and leaves some out. Found here are some 40,000 clones, more than 35% of them singletons; the top ten hold 15% to 20%. Sample: tumor tissue, taken after nivolumab (anti-PD-1) treatment. The chain is built from TRBV6-5 and TRBJ1-1; weak D call: TRBD1 (5 bases). The sequence derives from a person aged 40 to 85 with oral cavity squamous cell carcinoma. The CDR3 nucleotides read TGTGTCAGCAGTTACTCCTATGGGGGGAACACTGAAGCTTTCTTT. Protein product: CVSSYSYGGNTEAFF.